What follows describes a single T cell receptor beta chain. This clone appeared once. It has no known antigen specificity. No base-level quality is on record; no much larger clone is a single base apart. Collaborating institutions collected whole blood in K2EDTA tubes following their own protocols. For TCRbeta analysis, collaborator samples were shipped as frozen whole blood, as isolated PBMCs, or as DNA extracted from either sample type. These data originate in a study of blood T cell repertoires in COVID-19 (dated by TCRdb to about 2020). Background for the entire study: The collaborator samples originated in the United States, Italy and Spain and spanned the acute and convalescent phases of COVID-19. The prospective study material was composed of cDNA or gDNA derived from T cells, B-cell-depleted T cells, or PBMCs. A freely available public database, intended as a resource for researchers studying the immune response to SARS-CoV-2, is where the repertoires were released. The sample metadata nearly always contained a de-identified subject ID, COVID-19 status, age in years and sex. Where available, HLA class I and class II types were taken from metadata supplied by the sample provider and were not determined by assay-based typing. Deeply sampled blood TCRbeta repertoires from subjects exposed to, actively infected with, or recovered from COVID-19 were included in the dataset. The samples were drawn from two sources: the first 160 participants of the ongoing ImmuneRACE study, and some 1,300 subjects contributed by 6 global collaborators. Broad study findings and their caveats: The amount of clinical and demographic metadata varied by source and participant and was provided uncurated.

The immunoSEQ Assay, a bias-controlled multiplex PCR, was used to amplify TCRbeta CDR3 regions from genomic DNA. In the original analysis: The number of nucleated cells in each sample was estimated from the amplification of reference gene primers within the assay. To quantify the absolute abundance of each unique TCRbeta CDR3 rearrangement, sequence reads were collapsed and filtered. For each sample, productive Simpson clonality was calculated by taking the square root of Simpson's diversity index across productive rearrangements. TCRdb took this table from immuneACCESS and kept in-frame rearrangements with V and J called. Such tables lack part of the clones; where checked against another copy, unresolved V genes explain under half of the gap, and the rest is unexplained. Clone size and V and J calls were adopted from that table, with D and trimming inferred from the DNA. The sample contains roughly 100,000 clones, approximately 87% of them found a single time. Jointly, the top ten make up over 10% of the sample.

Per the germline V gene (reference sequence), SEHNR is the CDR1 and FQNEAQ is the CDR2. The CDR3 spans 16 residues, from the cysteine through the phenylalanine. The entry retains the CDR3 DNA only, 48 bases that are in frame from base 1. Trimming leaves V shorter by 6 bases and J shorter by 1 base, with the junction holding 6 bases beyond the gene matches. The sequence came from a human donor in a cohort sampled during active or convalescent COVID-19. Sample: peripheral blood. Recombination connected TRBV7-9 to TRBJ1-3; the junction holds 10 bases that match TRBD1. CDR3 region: CASRTGTGESGNTIYF. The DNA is TGTGCCAGCAGGACCGGGACAGGGGAATCTGGAAACACCATATATTTT.